These T cell receptor beta chains were read from a single sample in a study of blood T cell repertoires in COVID-19. The method was immunoSEQ multiplex PCR; TCRdb's version includes in-frame clones alone and lacks a portion of them. The table includes approximately 150,000 clones, 75% to 85% detected once. The sample comprised peripheral blood. These receptors all come from a man aged 65 to 79 who had recovered from COVID-19. The CDR3 runs from the conserved cysteine through the conserved F or W. Each record gives: V gene, clone size, J gene, D gene, CDR3 DNA, CDR3 protein. The D gene is left open where the match is weak. Where a row states a size, it is once, few, many or the class of an expanded clone; other rows omit it.

TRBV27	few	TRBJ2-7	NA	TGTGCCAGCAGTCTGGCACTAAACTACGAGCAGTACTTC	CASSLALNYEQYF
TRBV28	NA	TRBJ2-5	NA	TGTGCCAGCAGTCCCCTGGGGAGAGAGCAAAAGACCCAGTACTTC	CASSPLGREQKTQYF
TRBV3-1/TRBV3-2	NA	TRBJ1-1	NA	TGTGCCAGCAGCCAGTTAGGAGGGGACACTGAAGCTTTCTTT	CASSQLGGDTEAFF
TRBV11-2	NA	TRBJ2-7	NA	TGTGCCAGCAGCTCGACAGCGTCCTACGAGCAGTACTTC	CASSSTASYEQYF
TRBV27	once	TRBJ2-7	TRBD2	TGTGCCAGCAGTTCCCCTAGGGTAGCGGGAGCTTACGAGCAGTACTTC	CASSSPRVAGAYEQYF
TRBV5-8	NA	TRBJ1-2	TRBD1	TGTGCCAGCAACTTGCGGCAGCTCCTCCCAGGGGGTAACTATGGCTACACCTTC	CASNLRQLLPGGNYGYTF
TRBV5-1	NA	TRBJ2-7	TRBD2	TGCGCCAGCAGCCTCTTCGGTTCTAGCGGGCTGGACGAGCAGTACTTC	CASSLFGSSGLDEQYF
TRBV4-2	NA	TRBJ2-1	TRBD2	TGTGCCAGCAGCCAAGCATCCGCGGGAGGTGTCGCTGAGCAGTTCTTC	CASSQASAGGVAEQFF
TRBV21-1	NA	TRBJ2-3	NA	TGTGCCAGCAGCTCCCGTGGAAGCGGTGGCGTAGATACGCAGTATTTT	CASSSRGSGGVDTQYF
TRBV11-1	NA	TRBJ1-4	NA	TGTGCCAGCAGCTCACGTACAGCAACTAATGAAAAACTGTTTTTT	CASSSRTATNEKLFF
TRBV5-6	once	TRBJ1-5	TRBD1	TGTGCCAGCAGCATCGGGACAGGCCGAGGCAATCAGCCCCAGCATTTT	CASSIGTGRGNQPQHF
TRBV7-2	NA	TRBJ1-1	NA	TGTGCCAGCAGCTACCTTGGACAAGCGAACACTGAAGCTTTCTTT	CASSYLGQANTEAFF
TRBV12-2	few	TRBJ2-7	NA	TGTGCAAGTCGCTTGCATTTTAGCGGGACCCCCGACGAGCAGTACTTC	CASRLHFSGTPDEQYF
TRBV29-1	few	TRBJ2-7	NA	TGCAGCGCTTTTAACATTGGAGACGAGCAGTACTTC	CSAFNIGDEQYF
TRBV5-1	NA	TRBJ2-7	TRBD2	TGCGCCAGCAGCTTTCTTTTAGCGGGATCAACCTACGAGCAGTACTTC	CASSFLLAGSTYEQYF
TRBV4-2	NA	TRBJ1-3	TRBD1	TGTGCCAGTGGGACAGCGTCCTCTGGAAACACCATATATTTT	CASGTASSGNTIYF
TRBV5-1	few	TRBJ2-7	NA	TGCGCCAGCAGCCTCCCCTCTGAGTACGAGCAGTACTTC	CASSLPSEYEQYF
TRBV30	few	TRBJ1-1	TRBD1	TGTGCCTGGAACGGACAGGGGACCGTTGCTGAAGCTTTCTTT	CAWNGQGTVAEAFF
TRBV27	NA	TRBJ1-2	TRBD1	TGTGCCAGCAGCCAGGGGGCCCCCGTGGTCTATGGCTACACCTTC	CASSQGAPVVYGYTF
TRBV15	few	TRBJ2-7	NA	TGTGCCACCAGCAGAGTTTGGCGTATCGGGAGTTTGGACGAGCAGTACTTC	CATSRVWRIGSLDEQYF
TRBV6-1	NA	TRBJ1-5	NA	TGTGCCAGCAGTGATAATTATCAGCCCCAGCATTTT	CASSDNYQPQHF
TRBV27	once	TRBJ2-7	TRBD2	TGTGCCAGCAGTTACCTAGCGGGAGTTGGATACGAGCAGTACTTC	CASSYLAGVGYEQYF
TRBV7-8	NA	TRBJ2-3	TRBD2	TGTGCCAGCATCCCGCCGGGACTAGGCACAGATACGCAGTATTTT	CASIPPGLGTDTQYF
TRBV6-6	NA	TRBJ2-1	TRBD1	TGTGCCAGCAGAGAGACAGGGTCGTACAATGAGCAGTTCTTC	CASRETGSYNEQFF
TRBV2	few	TRBJ2-3	TRBD2	TGTGCCAGCAGACGGACTAGCGTTCGCACAGATACGCAGTATTTT	CASRRTSVRTDTQYF
TRBV2	NA	TRBJ2-2	NA	TGTGCCAGCAGTGAACCCGGGGTTGGGCTGTTTTTT	CASSEPGVGLFF